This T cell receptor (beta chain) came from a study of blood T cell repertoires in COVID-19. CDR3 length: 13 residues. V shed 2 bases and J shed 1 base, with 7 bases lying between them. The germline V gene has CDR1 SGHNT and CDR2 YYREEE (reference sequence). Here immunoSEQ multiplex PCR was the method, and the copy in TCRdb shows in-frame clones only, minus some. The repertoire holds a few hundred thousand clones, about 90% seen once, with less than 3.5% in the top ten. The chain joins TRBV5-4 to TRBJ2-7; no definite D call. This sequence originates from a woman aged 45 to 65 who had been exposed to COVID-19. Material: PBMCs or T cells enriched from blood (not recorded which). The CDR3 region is CASSLEHSYEQYF. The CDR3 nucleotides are TGTGCCAGCAGCTTAGAACATTCCTACGAGCAGTACTTC.